Shown below are 30 T cell receptor beta chains from a single sample sequenced in a study of T cells after yellow fever vaccination. TCRdb redid the calling of the 5' RACE reads with MiXCR, one entry per CDR3 protein. The profile shows 500,000 to 700,000 distinct CDR3 sequences, about 19% of them singletons. The input for sequencing was PBMCs, taken 15 days after the yellow fever booster vaccination. The receptors shown here come from a man aged 30-40 years who received the YFV17D yellow fever vaccine.

This chain links TRBV7-9 with TRBJ2-3; 9 bases agree with TRBD2. This CDR3 is built from 16 residues. The V and J ends lost 3 bases and 4 bases, in that order; junction bases with no gene match: 8. The germline V gene encodes CDR1 SEHNR and CDR2 FQNEAQ (reference sequence). This CDR3 reads CASSFPSGMGADTQYF. DNA for the CDR3: TGTGCCAGCAGCTTCCCTAGCGGGATGGGTGCAGATACGCAGTATTTT.

The gene calls are TRBV6-1 and TRBJ2-7; TRBD1 aligns across 8 bases. This CDR3 has 15 amino acids. CDR1 and CDR2 (germline): MNHNS, SASEGT. Trimming removed 6 bases from V and 6 bases from J; junction bases left unmatched: 13. The CDR3 bases are TGTGCCAGCAGACAGGGACAGGCCGGTCGGGGCGAGCAGTACTTC. Translation: CASRQGQAGRGEQYF.

The chain links TRBV7-6 to TRBJ2-2, with 14 bases aligning to TRBD2. The CDR3 is 17 residues long. V lost 6 bases, J lost 7 bases, and 10 bases stayed unmatched. Germline V gene data show CDR1 as SGHVS and CDR2 as FNYEAQ. The CDR3 loop reads CASRDRTSGRIGGELFF. The CDR3 nucleotides read TGTGCCAGCAGGGACAGGACTAGCGGGAGGATAGGCGGGGAGCTGTTTTTT.

This clonotype has more than one count but fewer than ten. The chain couples TRBV7-9 to TRBJ1-1, with D perhaps matching TRBD1 (5 bases). V was shortened by 5 bases and J by 5 bases, with 15 bases between the two germline ends. This CDR3 comprises 14 residues. CDR1 is SEHNR, CDR2 FQNEAQ, per germline (reference sequence). CDR3 DNA sequence: TGTGCCAGCAGCCCCCTTAAGGGGATAACTGAAGCTTTCTTT. Translated: CASSPLKGITEAFF.

The chain combines TRBV30 with TRBJ1-4, with no clear D. The V end lost 7 bases, the J end lost 7 bases, and 16 bases lay between the germline ends. This CDR3 region has 13 residues. Germline values: CDR1 GTSNPN, CDR2 SVGIG (reference sequence). The chain's CDR3 is CAFSGSGSEKLFF. CDR3 bases: TGTGCCTTTTCGGGATCTGGCAGTGAAAAACTGTTTTTT.

The chain employs TRBV7-9 and TRBJ1-2, with 9 bases identical to TRBD1. CDR3 size: 15 residues. The junction had 3 bases not matched to a gene; V was cut back by 4 bases and J by 0 bases. Per the germline V gene, CDR1 is SEHNR and CDR2 is FQNEAQ (reference sequence). CDR3 in amino acids: CASSSGQGTNYGYTF. DNA of the CDR3: TGTGCCAGCAGCTCCGGACAGGGGACTAACTATGGCTACACCTTC.

The V and J genes are TRBV12-3 or TRBV12-4 and TRBJ2-1, with D possibly matching TRBD1 (5 bases). The CDR3 has 15 residues. Trimming shortened V by 3 bases and J by 7 bases, and 16 bases separated the two germline ends. The CDR3, as DNA: TGTGCCAGCAGTTTGGTTCAGGGAATCGCTAATGAGCAGTTCTTC. It translates to CASSLVQGIANEQFF.

This clonotype was seen more than once but under ten times. The chain employs TRBV20-1 and TRBJ2-1, with 8 bases matching TRBD1. The CDR3 extends over 14 amino acids. Germline trimming cut 6 bases from V and 6 bases from J; bases unmatched to any gene: 10. Germline V lookup: CDR1 DFQATT, CDR2 SNEGSKA (reference sequence). Here the CDR3 reads CSASNLDRANEQFF. The CDR3 nucleotides are TGCAGTGCGTCCAATCTGGACAGGGCCAATGAGCAGTTCTTC.

The J gene is TRBJ2-3, the V gene TRBV19; tentatively, D is TRBD1 or TRBD2 (5 bases each). The germline V gene encodes CDR1 LNHDA and CDR2 SQIVND (reference sequence). This CDR3 is 14 amino acids long. The V end lost 6 bases, the J end lost 3 bases, and 13 bases lay between the germline ends. Here the CDR3 DNA reads TGTGCCAGTAGGCCGAGGGGTGGGACAGATACGCAGTATTTT. Its translation: CASRPRGGTDTQYF.

This clonotype was seen more than once but under ten times. The V call is TRBV27, the J call TRBJ2-4; 7 bases agree with TRBD1. V was clipped by 5 bases and J by 8 bases; unmatched bases: 9. The CDR3 sequence is 14 residues long. The germline V gene encodes CDR1 MNHEY and CDR2 SMNVEV (reference sequence). DNA for the CDR3: TGTGCCAGCAGTCAACAGGGGCTGGCGGACATTCAGTACTTC. Translation gives CASSQQGLADIQYF.

The V call is TRBV10-3, the J call TRBJ2-1, with D possibly matching TRBD2 (7 bases). The CDR3 extends over 18 amino acids. The V gene's germline CDR1 is ENHRY and CDR2 SYGVKD. V was shortened by 4 bases and J by 3 bases, with 22 bases between the two germline ends. CDR3: CAISGDVGGLGHYNEQFF. In DNA form, the CDR3 reads TGTGCCATCAGTGGAGACGTGGGGGGGTTGGGACACTACAATGAGCAGTTCTTC.

In DNA form, the CDR3 reads TGTGCCAGCAGTTTGGGGGGTCCCTTGGATGAGCAGTTCTTC. Its translation is CASSLGGPLDEQFF. J is TRBJ2-1 and V is TRBV12-3 or TRBV12-4, with D perhaps matching TRBD2 (6 bases). V was shortened by 3 bases and J by 8 bases, with 14 bases between the two germline ends. The CDR3 has 14 amino acids.

The chain carries TRBV5-1 and TRBJ2-3, with 7 bases that match TRBD2. CDR1 SGHRS and CDR2 YFSETQ come from the germline V gene. The trim removed 1 base at V and 6 bases at J, leaving 14 bases unmatched. The CDR3 covers 17 residues. CDR3 nucleotides: TGCGCCAGCAGCTTGAGAGAGACGCTAGCGGTCCTGGATACGCAGTATTTT. Protein: CASSLRETLAVLDTQYF. The complete variable domain, with remaining parts taken from reference TRBV5-1 and TRBJ2-3, reads KAGVTQTPRYLIKTRGQQVTLSCSPISGHRSVSWYQQTPGQGLQFLFEYFSETQRNKGNFPGRFSGRQFSNSRSEMNVSTLELGDSALYLCASSLRETLAVLDTQYFGPGTRLTVL.

This clonotype appeared a few times. V and J are TRBV27 and TRBJ2-7; D ambiguous. Looked up from germline, CDR1 is MNHEY and CDR2 is SMNVEV (reference sequence). This CDR3 comprises 12 residues. Trimming pared 2 bases from V and 12 bases from J, leaving 14 bases between. The CDR3 sequence is CASSLILPVLYF. CDR3 nucleotides: TGTGCCAGCAGTTTAATTCTCCCCGTATTGTACTTC.

This clonotype came up a few times. The J gene is TRBJ2-5, the V gene TRBV5-1, with 8 nucleotides matching TRBD2. Germline CDR1 and CDR2: SGHRS and YFSETQ. Losses at the gene ends were 4 bases for V and 1 base for J; bases not matched to a gene: 9. This CDR3 has 16 residues. This CDR3 reads CASSQTSAPTQETQYF. The CDR3 nucleotides read TGCGCCAGCAGCCAGACTAGCGCACCAACCCAAGAGACCCAGTACTTC. Combining the CDR3 with reference TRBV5-1 and TRBJ2-5 gives the whole variable domain KAGVTQTPRYLIKTRGQQVTLSCSPISGHRSVSWYQQTPGQGLQFLFEYFSETQRNKGNFPGRFSGRQFSNSRSEMNVSTLELGDSALYLCASSQTSAPTQETQYFGPGTRLLVL.

This clonotype was found a few times. The CDR3 loop reads CASSLFGGSYNEQFF. The CDR3 region has the DNA TGTGCCAGCAGTTTATTTGGGGGCTCCTACAATGAGCAGTTCTTC. The rearrangement joins TRBV27 to TRBJ2-1; D may be TRBD1 or TRBD2 (5 bases each). Germline loops: CDR1 MNHEY, CDR2 SMNVEV (reference sequence). This CDR3 contains 15 residues. V was clipped by 1 base and J by 0 bases, with 7 bases between them.

The chain is built from TRBV7-2 and TRBJ2-3, with 12 bases identical to TRBD2. CDR1 is SGHTA and CDR2 is FQGNSA in the germline V gene. The V gene end was trimmed by 5 bases and the J gene end by 3 bases; junction bases not matched to a gene: 9. The CDR3 contains 17 residues. CDR3 sequence: CASSPTTSGSRTDTQYF. CDR3 coding DNA: TGTGCCAGCAGCCCCACGACTAGCGGGAGCAGAACAGATACGCAGTATTTT.

This rearrangement joins TRBV30 to TRBJ2-7, with TRBD2 matching 9 bases. The ends lost 3 bases at V and 9 bases at J; junction bases unmatched: 9. The CDR3 totals 13 residues. The germline CDR1 and CDR2 sequences are GTSNPN and SVGIG (reference sequence). CDR3 bases: TGTGCCTGGAGCCTTAGCGGGAGTACCGCGCAGTACTTC. As protein: CAWSLSGSTAQYF.

This clonotype turned up a few times. The gene calls are TRBV30 and TRBJ2-3; TRBD2 agrees at 7 bases. With 1 base clipped from V and 2 bases from J, the junction kept 6 bases outside the gene matches. This CDR3 is built from 15 residues. CDR1 is GTSNPN, CDR2 SVGIG, per germline (reference sequence). DNA of the CDR3: TGTGCCTGGAGTGGCCTAGCGGAGTCCACAGATACGCAGTATTTT. This gives the protein CAWSGLAESTDTQYF.

This clonotype was recorded a few times. This chain uses TRBV20-1 with TRBJ1-1; 8 bases are a match to TRBD1. CDR3 length equals 13 residues. CDR1 and CDR2 (germline): DFQATT, SNEGSKA (reference sequence). The trim removed 4 bases at V and 3 bases at J, leaving 4 bases unmatched. CDR3 bases: TGCAGTGCTAAGCAGGGGGCCGACACTGAAGCTTTCTTT. It yields the protein CSAKQGADTEAFF.

The J gene is TRBJ2-1, the V gene TRBV30, with TRBD1 matching over 9 bases. Germline CDR1 and CDR2: GTSNPN and SVGIG (reference sequence). The CDR3 consists of 14 residues. After removal of 5 bases from V and 10 bases from J, the junction contained 12 bases not matched to a gene. The CDR3 sequence is CAWQTGGSYSEQFF. CDR3 bases: TGTGCCTGGCAAACAGGGGGCTCCTACAGCGAGCAGTTCTTC.

This chain uses TRBV7-6 with TRBJ2-1, with TRBD2 matching over 15 bases. CDR1 SGHVS and CDR2 FNYEAQ come from the germline V gene. This CDR3 is built from 15 residues. With V trimmed by 5 bases and J by 9 bases, 5 bases remained unmatched. CDR3 DNA: TGTGCCAGCAGCGATTCGGGACTAGCGGGAGGTGAGCAGTTCTTC. It yields the protein CASSDSGLAGGEQFF.

This chain connects TRBV20-1 to TRBJ2-7; TRBD2 agrees at 8 bases. The length of the CDR3 is 14 residues. CDR1 is DFQATT, CDR2 SNEGSKA, per germline (reference sequence). V gave up 6 bases and J gave up 5 bases; unmatched junction bases: 12. The CDR3 DNA sequence: TGCAGTGCCCTCATTAGCGGGAATAGCGACGAGCAGTACTTC. As protein: CSALISGNSDEQYF.

This clonotype was counted between two and nine times. The V call is TRBV9, the J call TRBJ2-7; D is unclear. CDR3 length: 16 amino acids. Germline loops: CDR1 SGDLS, CDR2 YYNGEE. V was clipped by 0 bases and J by 4 bases, with 17 bases between them. The CDR3 is CASSVDSGPHTYEQYF. CDR3 DNA sequence: TGTGCCAGCAGCGTAGATTCTGGTCCACACACATACGAGCAGTACTTC.

The chain uses TRBV20-1 and TRBJ2-1; 10 bases are shared with TRBD2. V dropped 1 base and J dropped 7; count of bases not matched to a gene: 7. This CDR3 comprises 15 residues. Looked up from germline, CDR1 is DFQATT and CDR2 is SNEGSKA (reference sequence). The CDR3 reads CSARGASGSGNEQFF. The CDR3 DNA is TGCAGTGCTAGAGGGGCTAGCGGGAGCGGAAATGAGCAGTTCTTC.

This clonotype was seen only a few times. This sequence joins TRBV5-5 and TRBJ2-2; no reliable D call. Per the germline V gene, CDR1 is SGHKS and CDR2 is YYEKEE (reference sequence). This CDR3 is built from 16 residues. V gave up 4 bases and J gave up 3 bases, with 16 bases separating them. CDR3 loop: CASSRGPPGDTGELFF. CDR3 sequence (DNA): TGTGCCAGCAGCCGTGGACCCCCGGGTGACACCGGGGAGCTGTTTTTT.

This chain links TRBV21-1 with TRBJ2-7; TRBD1 is the table's D call, not checked against the DNA. TRBV21-1 is a recognized pseudogene. This CDR3 comprises 17 residues. The CDR3 spells CASSKVRDRGATYEQYF. CDR3 sequence (DNA): TGTGCCAGCAGCAAAGTTCGGGACAGGGGGGCGACCTACGAGCAGTACTTC.

This chain links TRBV12-3 or TRBV12-4 with TRBJ2-3; possibly TRBD1 or TRBD2 for D (6 bases each). Trimming left V 5 bases short and J 2 bases short, with 11 bases between. The CDR3 is 14 amino acids. The CDR3 loop is CASSGSGATDTQYF. In DNA form, the CDR3 reads TGTGCCAGCAGTGGGTCGGGGGCCACAGATACGCAGTATTTT.

This sequence joins TRBV20-1 and TRBJ2-5; D gene unclear. Per the germline V gene, CDR1 is DFQATT and CDR2 is SNEGSKA (reference sequence). The CDR3 spans 11 residues. Trimming removed 2 bases at V and 4 bases at J, with 5 bases between. The chain's CDR3 is CSARTVETQYF. CDR3 coding DNA: TGCAGTGCTAGAACGGTAGAGACCCAGTACTTC.

This clonotype has only a few counts. The CDR3 loop is CSARTGGAGAFF. DNA for the CDR3: TGCAGTGCTCGGACAGGGGGCGCGGGAGCTTTCTTT. The V and J genes are TRBV20-1 and TRBJ1-1; 11 bases map to TRBD1. V was clipped by 5 bases and J by 10 bases; unmatched bases: 6. Looked up from germline, CDR1 is DFQATT and CDR2 is SNEGSKA (reference sequence). The CDR3 is 12 residues long.